The rows below give T cell receptor beta chains drawn from one sample of a study of blood T cell repertoires in COVID-19. Sequencing used immunoSEQ multiplex PCR; TCRdb keeps in-frame clones, though not all of them. The sample carries over 600,000 clones, 70% to 90% recorded once. Source material: peripheral blood. These receptors all come from a woman aged 18-29 years with acute or convalescent COVID-19. Each CDR3 is given with its conserved first and last residue. A D gene is named only where the DNA matches it firmly. Some rows mark clone size as missing; the rest say once, few, many or name a class of expanded clone.

V	J	D	size	CDR3	DNA
TRBV29-1	TRBJ2-1	TRBD2	once	CSVEDRPSGGFYNEQFF	TGCAGCGTTGAAGATCGGCCTAGCGGGGGGTTTTACAATGAGCAGTTCTTC
TRBV27	TRBJ2-2	.	.	CASSFGGAGELFF	TGTGCCAGCAGTTTCGGAGGGGCCGGGGAGCTGTTTTTT
TRBV28	TRBJ2-1	.	.	CASSSPGYEQFF	TGTGCCAGCAGTTCCCCAGGGTATGAGCAGTTCTTC
TRBV5-1	TRBJ2-7	TRBD1	.	CASSLRQGLEQYF	TGCGCCAGCAGCTTGAGACAGGGCCTCGAGCAGTACTTC
TRBV27	TRBJ1-1	.	.	CASSPLRENTEAFF	TGTGCCAGCAGTCCCCTTCGGGAGAACACTGAAGCTTTCTTT
TRBV27	TRBJ1-5	.	.	CASSFSGNQPQHF	TGTGCCAGCAGTTTCAGCGGCAATCAGCCCCAGCATTTT
TRBV5-1	TRBJ2-7	.	.	CASSLASGPYEQYF	TGCGCCAGCAGCTTGGCTTCGGGTCCCTACGAGCAGTACTTC
TRBV28	TRBJ1-4	TRBD1	few	CASRDRDTNEKLFF	TGTGCCAGCAGAGACAGGGACACTAATGAAAAACTGTTTTTT
TRBV6-4	TRBJ2-3	TRBD1	.	CASSSEQGAADTQYF	TGTGCCAGCAGTTCCGAACAGGGGGCCGCAGATACGCAGTATTTT
TRBV9	TRBJ2-5	TRBD2	.	CASSAEAAGGKTQYF	TGTGCCAGCAGCGCAGAAGCAGCGGGGGGAAAGACCCAGTACTTC
TRBV6-1	TRBJ2-1	.	once	CASSEASGGPSYNEQFF	TGTGCCAGCAGTGAAGCGTCGGGGGGCCCCTCCTACAATGAGCAGTTCTTC
TRBV7-3	TRBJ2-1	TRBD2	.	CASSSVSGGFNEQFF	TGTGCCAGCAGCTCGGTTAGCGGGGGCTTCAATGAGCAGTTCTTC
TRBV9	TRBJ2-3	TRBD2	.	CASSTGLAGGDTQYF	TGTGCCAGCAGCACAGGACTAGCGGGGGGAGATACGCAGTATTTT
TRBV30	TRBJ1-5	.	.	CAWSADSSNQPQHF	TGTGCCTGGAGTGCTGACAGTAGCAATCAGCCCCAGCATTTT
TRBV15	TRBJ1-1	.	.	CATSMLGDTEAFF	TGTGCCACCAGCATGCTCGGGGACACTGAAGCTTTCTTT
TRBV7-9	TRBJ1-1	.	.	CASSLEFGGAEAFF	TGTGCCAGCAGCTTAGAATTTGGGGGGGCTGAAGCTTTCTTT
TRBV5-1	TRBJ2-3	.	.	CASSLSGGRDTQYF	TGCGCCAGCAGCTTGTCGGGGGGCAGAGATACGCAGTATTTT
TRBV19	TRBJ1-3	.	.	CASTPAAVYGNTIYF	TGTGCCAGTACCCCGGCGGCAGTCTACGGAAACACCATATATTTT
TRBV3-1/TRBV3-2	TRBJ1-1	.	.	CASSQGRPGWIEAFF	TGTGCCAGCAGCCAAGGTCGGCCAGGGTGGATTGAAGCTTTCTTT
TRBV5-6	TRBJ2-5	.	.	CASSFLETARETQYF	TGTGCCAGCAGCTTTCTTGAGACAGCCCGAGAGACCCAGTACTTC
TRBV30	TRBJ1-6	.	once	CACTAQGGADNSPLHF	TGTGCCTGTACCGCACAGGGAGGGGCAGATAATTCACCCCTCCACTTT
TRBV6-5	TRBJ1-1	.	.	CASSPRKTVNTEAFF	TGTGCCAGCAGTCCCAGGAAGACGGTGAACACTGAAGCTTTCTTT
TRBV25-1	TRBJ1-4	TRBD1	once	CASSGTGREKLFF	TGTGCCAGCAGTGGGACAGGGCGTGAAAAACTGTTTTTT
TRBV6-5	TRBJ1-2	TRBD1	.	CASSLDRDYGYTF	TGTGCCAGCAGTTTAGACAGGGACTATGGCTACACCTTC
TRBV7-6	TRBJ1-2	TRBD1	.	CASSSDRVYGYTF	TGTGCCAGCAGCTCCGACAGGGTCTATGGCTACACCTTC
TRBV2	TRBJ2-5	.	.	CASSAPPPRETQYF	TGTGCCAGCAGTGCCCCTCCTCCCAGAGAGACCCAGTACTTC
TRBV27	TRBJ1-1	.	.	CASRGGRGNTEAFF	TGTGCCAGCAGGGGAGGGAGGGGTAACACTGAAGCTTTCTTT
TRBV4-1	TRBJ1-1	.	.	CASSQETLNTEAFF	TGCGCCAGCAGCCAGGAGACCCTTAACACTGAAGCTTTCTTT
TRBV20-1	TRBJ1-2	.	.	CSAPVSYGYTF	TGCAGTGCTCCAGTCTCCTATGGCTACACCTTC